This TCR beta chain was sequenced in a study of T cells in Graves' hyperthyroidism and ophthalmopathy. For the study at large: It was at initial diagnosis, before any treatment, that peripheral blood was collected.

TCR beta CDR3 regions were amplified from RNA transcripts. The HTBI primer set drove a first-round RT-PCR of the TCR CDR3. TCRdb analysed the multiplex PCR reads with MiXCR anew, one entry per CDR3 protein. The sample records approximately 380,000 distinct CDR3 sequences, over 11% being singletons. Deletions cut 8 bases from V and 2 bases from J, with 12 bases between. Germline V gives CDR1 LGHDT, CDR2 YNNKEL (reference sequence). The CDR3 runs to 13 residues. At least ten counts were recorded for this clonotype. This receptor was taken from a man aged 45-65 years with Graves' ophthalmopathy. The sequencing input was blood. The V and J genes are TRBV3-1 and TRBJ2-5; D unresolved. As DNA, the CDR3 is TGTGCCAGCCCGGCAGCGCCGCAAGAGACCCAGTACTTC. This sequence encodes CASPAAPQETQYF.